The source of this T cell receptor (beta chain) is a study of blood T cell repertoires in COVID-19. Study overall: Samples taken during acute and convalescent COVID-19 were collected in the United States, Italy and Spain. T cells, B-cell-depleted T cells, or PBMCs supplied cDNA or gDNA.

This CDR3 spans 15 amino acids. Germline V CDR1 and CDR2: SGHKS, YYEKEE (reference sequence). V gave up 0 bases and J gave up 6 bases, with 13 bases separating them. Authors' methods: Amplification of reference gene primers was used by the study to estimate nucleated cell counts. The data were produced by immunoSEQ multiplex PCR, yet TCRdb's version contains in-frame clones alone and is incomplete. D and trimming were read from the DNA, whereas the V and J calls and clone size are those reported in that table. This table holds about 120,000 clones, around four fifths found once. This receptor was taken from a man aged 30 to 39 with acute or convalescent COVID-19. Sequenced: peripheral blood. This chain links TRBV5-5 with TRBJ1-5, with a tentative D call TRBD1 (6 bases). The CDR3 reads CASSLAPQGSQPQHF. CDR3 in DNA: TGTGCCAGCAGCTTGGCACCCCAGGGGAGTCAGCCCCAGCATTTT.